This TCR beta chain was profiled in a study of Graves' ophthalmopathy and Graves' hyperthyroidism (dated by TCRdb to the late 2010s). For the study in its entirety: Peripheral blood was collected before any treatment was given, at the time of initial diagnosis. An independent validation cohort was composed of 18 hyperthyroidism patients and about 16 patients who later progressed from hyperthyroidism to ophthalmopathy. In total, some 130 blood samples were TCR-sequenced: fewer than 50 ophthalmopathy, approximately 75 hyperthyroidism and some 17 hyperthyroidism-to-ophthalmopathy patients. To explore V-J signatures that distinguish ophthalmopathy from hyperthyroidism, a discovery set of around 100 patients was enrolled, made up of around 44 with ophthalmopathy and 55 to 65 with stable hyperthyroidism. Following sampling, methimazole starting at 30 mg daily was administered to hyperthyroidism patients, and high-dose intravenous methylprednisolone was administered to ophthalmopathy patients. In a handful of hyperthyroidism patients, the T-cell repertoire of thyroid tissue was compared with the T-cell repertoire of blood. The study used signatures of the TCR beta repertoire to tell Graves' ophthalmopathy apart from Graves' hyperthyroidism and to predict which patients would progress to ophthalmopathy. Findings and caveats that apply to the study as a whole: Sample size was not statistically predetermined, and group allocation was not concealed from the investigators. Among expanded thyroid clonotypes with frequency above 0.001, most also showed up in blood, which suggests that blood repertoires may reflect the thyroid immune response. In cross-validation, the 13-signature model distinguished ophthalmopathy from stable hyperthyroidism with 87.88% sensitivity and about 81% specificity, while in the test set the corresponding values were about 79% and 69%. In validation, the model predicted ophthalmopathy progression with 70.59% sensitivity and 72.22% specificity; about a dozen predicted patients were CT-confirmed with GO in a median of 6.5 months.

For repertoire sequencing, the TCR beta CDR3 regions were amplified from RNA transcripts. A first-round RT-PCR used HTBI primers with the Qiagen OneStep RT-PCR kit, followed by a second-round multiplex PCR, size selection and purification. Libraries were sequenced paired-end with 100 bp reads on an Illumina HiSeq2000. On the study's bioinformatics: SOAPnuke was used for read processing, and reads with adapters, uncalled bases, a mean Phred below 15, or no exact constant-primer or identifier match were discarded. COPE v1.2.5 was used to merge high-quality paired reads. Clonotypes were defined as unique nucleotide sequences and were aligned to IMGT TRB V, D and J references using MiTCR v1.1. The analysis was limited to V-J combinations with a frequency above 0.0001, which together covered just over 98% of the repertoires. For each V-J combination, a TCR clonal expansion and chaos score was defined as the ratio of F50 clonal expansion to chaos observed in the TCRdist matrix. Welch's t-statistics and random forest were used to reduce the features to around 13 V-J combinations, which were then used as input to a naive Bayes classifier. The similarity between thyroid and blood repertoires was quantified using the Morisita-Horn index. Using fastp trimming at Q25 and MiXCR clonotype assembly, TCRdb reanalyzed the public sequencing data and kept in-frame beta chains. Records with the same CDR3 protein are collapsed into one entry carrying the most frequent genes and DNA. The V and J calls follow TCRdb's processing rather than the paper's. The sample yields hundreds of thousands of distinct CDR3 sequences; about 40% were counted once. Of the sample, more than 2.5% falls within the top ten clones.

Ophthalmopathy patients had moderately to severely active disease, Clinical Activity Score of at least 3, NOSPECS grade of at least 4, and disease duration under 3 months. Patients with other autoimmune diseases, uncontrolled infections, pregnancy or lactation were excluded from the study. Clinical symptoms, serum thyroxine, TRAb, thyroid ultrasound and orbital computed tomography formed the basis of the diagnosis. PBMCs were isolated from more than 8 ml of fresh peripheral blood by Ficoll-Paque density gradient centrifugation. Trizol reagent was used to extract the total RNA, and its quality was then checked on an Agilent 2100 Bioanalyzer. The CDR3 measures 16 amino acids from cysteine to phenylalanine. This entry keeps only the CDR3 DNA: 48 bases, framed from base 1. Sequences SNHLY (CDR1) and FYNNEI (CDR2) are obtained from the germline V gene. Regarding this clonotype: Its antigen has not been determined. One end of the junction fails to match germline, which may point to a read error.

Sequencing was carried out using peripheral blood. This receptor was identified in an adult man with Graves' ophthalmopathy. The receptor chain draws on TRBV2 and TRBJ1-2; TRBD1 agrees with 8 junctional bases. CDR3 loop: CASIEQGGYPSYGYTF. The nucleotides are TGTGCCAGCATTGAACAGGGGGGCTATCCTTCTTATGGCTACACCTTC.